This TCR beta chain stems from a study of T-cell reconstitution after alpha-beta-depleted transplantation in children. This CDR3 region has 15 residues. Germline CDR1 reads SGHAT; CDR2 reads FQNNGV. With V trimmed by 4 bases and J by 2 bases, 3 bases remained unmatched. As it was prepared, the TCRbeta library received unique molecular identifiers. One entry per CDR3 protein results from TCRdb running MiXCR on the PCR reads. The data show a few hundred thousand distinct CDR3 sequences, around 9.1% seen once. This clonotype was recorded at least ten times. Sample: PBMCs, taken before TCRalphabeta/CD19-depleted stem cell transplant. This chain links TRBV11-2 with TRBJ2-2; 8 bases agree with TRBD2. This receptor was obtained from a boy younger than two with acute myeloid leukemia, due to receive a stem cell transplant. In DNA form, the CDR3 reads TGTGCCAGCAGCTGGGGACTAGGCAACACCGGGGAGCTGTTTTTT. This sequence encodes CASSWGLGNTGELFF. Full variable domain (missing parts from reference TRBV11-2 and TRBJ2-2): EAGVAQSPRYKIIEKRQSVAFWCNPISGHATLYWYQQILGQGPKLLIQFQNNGVVDDSQLPKDRFSAERLKGVDSTLKIQPAKLEDSAVYLCASSWGLGNTGELFFGEGSRLTVL.